The 27 T cell receptor beta chains below were found in one sample sequenced in a study of regulatory T cells in long-lasting Graves disease. Relying on iRepertoire HTBI primers and Arm-PCR of CDR3 regions, the team built TCR beta libraries. TCRdb re-called the multiplex PCR reads with MiXCR, one entry per CDR3 protein. Found here are some 340,000 distinct CDR3 sequences, roughly 12% of them singletons; the top ten hold approximately 19%. Time point defined: newly diagnosed GD, antithyroid drugs for less than 3 months. The TCR library was made from RNA that had been extracted from PBMCs in TRIzol. The data also belong to a second study, concerning T cells in Graves' hyperthyroidism and ophthalmopathy.

Material: peripheral blood mononuclear cells (PBMCs), obtained at new diagnosis, from a patient treated with antithyroid drugs. The receptor source for this set is a woman aged 18-29 years with Graves disease.

This chain uses TRBV4-1 with TRBJ2-5; tentatively, D is TRBD2 (7 bases). In germline, CDR1 is MGHRA, CDR2 YSYEKL. The CDR3 consists of 15 residues. Trimming removed 0 bases from V and 7 bases from J, with 15 bases in between. The CDR3 loop is CASSQDRWGGGTQYF. The CDR3 DNA follows: TGCGCCAGCAGCCAAGATCGCTGGGGGGGCGGGACCCAGTACTTC.

Ten or more counts support this clonotype. The rearrangement uses TRBV18 and TRBJ2-5; tentative D call: TRBD2 (5 bases). CDR3 length: 12 residues. The germline gives CDR1 KGHSH, CDR2 LQKENI. The V end was cut by 8 bases, the J end by 2 bases, with 9 bases between. As DNA, the CDR3 is TGTGCCAGCAGTCCGGGACAAGAGACCCAGTACTTC. Translated, it gives CASSPGQETQYF.

This clonotype was recorded a few times. This chain connects TRBV7-2 to TRBJ1-1, with D possibly being TRBD1 (5 bases). Germline V gene sequence: CDR1 SGHTA, CDR2 FQGNSA. This CDR3 has 14 residues. The V and J ends lost 3 bases and 2 bases respectively, with 10 bases between them. CDR3 sequence: CASSLGLFNTEAFF. CDR3 nucleotide sequence: TGTGCCAGCAGCTTGGGACTGTTCAACACTGAAGCTTTCTTT.

This clonotype has ten or more counts. J is TRBJ2-1 and V is TRBV11-2; the D call may be TRBD1 or TRBD2 (5 bases each). Germline CDR1 reads SGHAT; CDR2 reads FQNNGV. Trimming took 1 base from V and 7 from J, leaving 14 bases between them. This CDR3 is built from 15 residues. The CDR3, as DNA: TGTGCCAGCAGCTTAGGGGGGTTAAGTAGGAATGAGCAGTTCTTC. Translating gives CASSLGGLSRNEQFF. Filled out from reference TRBV11-2 and TRBJ2-1, the complete variable domain reads EAGVAQSPRYKIIEKRQSVAFWCNPISGHATLYWYQQILGQGPKLLIQFQNNGVVDDSQLPKDRFSAERLKGVDSTLKIQPAKLEDSAVYLCASSLGGLSRNEQFFGPGTRLTVL.

This clonotype was counted ten times or more. This sequence joins TRBV3-1 and TRBJ2-1; 10 bases are a match to TRBD2. CDR1 is LGHDT, CDR2 YNNKEL, per germline (reference sequence). J lost 6 bases, V lost 8 bases, and 7 bases had no gene match. CDR3 length: 14 amino acids. CDR3 in DNA: TGTGCCAGCCGCGAGCGGGGGGGACTCAATGAGCAGTTCTTC. Its translation: CASRERGGLNEQFF.

This clonotype was recorded a few times. This may arise from a read error, as a much more abundant clone is one base away. This chain uses TRBV28 with TRBJ2-1, with 8 bases aligning to TRBD1. CDR1 is MDHEN, CDR2 SYDVKM, per germline. There are 13 residues in the CDR3. Here the CDR3 DNA reads TGTGCCAGCAGTCTGACAGGGGTCAATGAGCAGATCTTC. Its translation: CASSLTGVNEQIF.

This clonotype was seen at least ten times. This chain's CDR3 is CASSPGTSYEQYF. The CDR3 DNA sequence: TGTGCCAGCTCCCCAGGAACCTCCTACGAGCAGTACTTC. The chain uses TRBV12-3 or TRBV12-4 and TRBJ2-7; D is undetermined. The V gene lost 8 bases and the J gene lost 0 bases, with 11 bases spanning the gap. The CDR3 has 13 amino acids.

This clonotype was detected ten times or more. This sequence joins TRBV15 and TRBJ2-7; 8 bases fit TRBD1. This CDR3 contains 17 residues. Losses at the gene ends were 3 bases for V and 1 base for J; bases not matched to a gene: 11. The V gene's germline CDR1 is LNHNV and CDR2 YYDKDF (reference sequence). In DNA, the CDR3 is TGTGCCACCAGCAGTCGAGGTGGACAGGGTGATTCCTACGAGCAGTACTTC. Residues: CATSSRGGQGDSYEQYF. The full variable domain, completed using reference TRBV15 and TRBJ2-7, is DAMVIQNPRYQVTQFGKPVTLSCSQTLNHNVMYWYQQKSSQAPKLLFHYYDKDFNNEADTPDNFQSRRPNTSFCFLDIRSPGLGDTAMYLCATSSRGGQGDSYEQYFGPGTRLTVT.

The chain combines TRBV5-6 with TRBJ1-2; D possibly corresponds to TRBD1 (5 bases). Germline values: CDR1 SGHDT, CDR2 YYEEEE. This CDR3 has 13 amino acids. Trimming removed 4 bases at V and 13 bases at J, with 20 bases between. This CDR3 is CASSRPSGPDITF. DNA for the CDR3: TGTGCCAGCAGCCGTCCCTCGGGGCCTGACATCACCTTC.

The CDR3 loop reads CASSYGRGGGTEAFF. In DNA form, the CDR3 reads TGTGCCAGCAGTTACGGGAGGGGGGGCGGCACTGAAGCTTTCTTT. The chain employs TRBV6-9 and TRBJ1-1; D possibly corresponds to TRBD1 (6 bases). This CDR3 has 15 amino acids. Trimming removed 3 bases from V and 4 bases from J, with 15 bases in between. The germline V gene has CDR1 MNHGY and CDR2 SVAAGI.

This clonotype was found many times. J is TRBJ2-1 and V is TRBV7-2, with 9 bases fitting TRBD2. Trimming at V came to 5 bases and at J to 7 bases, leaving 9 bases not matched to a gene. Germline lookup yields CDR1 SGHTA and CDR2 FQGNSA. There are 15 residues in the CDR3. The CDR3 DNA reads TGTGCCAGCAGCCATGTAGCGGGGGCGCTTAATGAGCAGTTCTTC. Its protein product is CASSHVAGALNEQFF.

This clonotype was found many times. This chain joins TRBV11-2 and TRBJ2-2; D call uncertain. This CDR3 is 12 amino acids long. Germline V CDR1 and CDR2: SGHAT, FQNNGV. V lost 3 bases, J lost 8 bases, and 7 bases lay in between. CDR3 residues: CASSFNAGELFF. In nucleotides, the CDR3 is TGTGCCAGCAGCTTCAATGCGGGGGAGCTGTTTTTT.

There are many counts of this clonotype. The chain recombines TRBV20-1 with TRBJ2-1; D perhaps matches TRBD2 (5 bases). The germline V and J ends were trimmed by 5 bases and 3 bases, with 17 bases remaining between them. The CDR3 loop spans 15 amino acids. Germline CDR1 and CDR2: DFQATT and SNEGSKA (reference sequence). CDR3 nucleotides: TGCAGTGCTGAGGTGCCTGGGAGTGGCTACAATGAGCAGTTCTTC. It is translated as CSAEVPGSGYNEQFF.

Many counts were recorded for this clonotype. The V and J genes are TRBV12-3 or TRBV12-4 and TRBJ1-2, with unresolved D. V was pared by 2 bases and J by 4 bases, with 11 bases between. The CDR3 contains 14 residues. The DNA for the CDR3 is TGTGCCAGCAGTTTACGCCCGGGGTTCTATGGCTACACCTTC. Encoded protein: CASSLRPGFYGYTF.

There are many counts of this clonotype. This sequence joins TRBV24-1 and TRBJ2-1, with 7 bases matching TRBD2. The V gene end was trimmed by 3 bases and the J gene end by 4 bases; junction bases not matched to a gene: 11. The germline V gene has CDR1 KGHDR and CDR2 SFDVKD. The CDR3 is 17 residues long. CDR3 sequence (DNA): TGTGCCACCAGTGATCTCTACACCCCGGGGGGATACAATGAGCAGTTCTTC. Encoded protein: CATSDLYTPGGYNEQFF.

This clonotype was counted ten times or more. V gene TRBV7-2 combines with J gene TRBJ1-5; D might be TRBD1 (6 bases). The CDR3 length is 13 residues. CDR1 is SGHTA and CDR2 is FQGNSA in the germline V gene. The V and J ends lost 6 bases and 4 bases respectively, with 10 bases between them. CDR3 in amino acids: CASRQGGNQPQHF. CDR3 nucleotide sequence: TGTGCCAGCAGACAGGGCGGGAATCAGCCCCAGCATTTT.

This clonotype was counted only a few times. J is TRBJ1-2 and V is TRBV2; D might be TRBD1 (5 bases). CDR3 length: 12 amino acids. Germline CDR1 is SNHLY and CDR2 is FYNNEI. V shed 4 bases and J shed 4 bases, with 7 bases lying between them. The CDR3 DNA reads as TGTGCCAGCAGTGCCGGGGGCTATGGCTACACCTTC. It encodes CASSAGGYGYTF.

This clonotype was seen at least ten times. At one boundary the junction diverges from the germline segment, which might be a read error. The V and J genes are TRBV20-1 and TRBJ2-7; D unresolved. The germline CDR1 and CDR2 sequences are DFQATT and SNEGSKA (reference sequence). The CDR3 totals 11 residues. The CDR3 bases are TGCAGTGCCAGAGCTGCCTCCGAGCAGTACTTC. Translating it yields CSARAASEQYF.

A word on this clonotype: This could be a read error, since a much larger clone is one nucleotide away. V and J are TRBV7-3 and TRBJ2-1; TRBD1 aligns across 10 bases. V lost 5 bases to trimming and J lost 12 bases; unmatched junction nucleotides: 10. Germline CDR1 is SGHTA and CDR2 is FQGTGA. This CDR3 contains 14 residues. In nucleotides, the CDR3 is TGTGCCAGCAGCGCTTCGGACAGGGGGAGTGGGCAGTTCTTC. This codes for CASSASDRGSGQFF.

This clonotype was counted a few times. The chain is built from TRBV12-3 or TRBV12-4 and TRBJ2-1; D is perhaps TRBD2 (5 bases). The CDR3 runs to 15 residues. Deletions cut 3 bases from V and 3 bases from J, with 12 bases between. The CDR3 DNA is TGTGCCAGCAGTTTCCCGGCTGGAGGCTACAATGAGCAGTTCTTC. The encoded protein is CASSFPAGGYNEQFF.

This clonotype was detected many times. CDR3 coding DNA: TGTGCCAGCAGTTTAGGGGGCGGATTGGGGTGGCCCCAGCATTTT. This sequence encodes CASSLGGGLGWPQHF. The rearrangement joins TRBV12-3 or TRBV12-4 to TRBJ1-5, with D perhaps matching TRBD1 (5 bases). V lost 1 base, J lost 9 bases, and 16 bases lay in between. The CDR3 length is 15 residues.

The chain combines TRBV19 with TRBJ2-5, with 8 bases that match TRBD1. CDR1 is LNHDA and CDR2 is SQIVND in the germline V gene (reference sequence). The CDR3 sequence is 16 residues long. Trimming cost V 5 bases and J 1 base; bases outside gene matches: 9. In DNA form, the CDR3 reads TGTGCCAGTAGTCGACAGGGGTACTCCCTCCAAGAGACCCAGTACTTC. Translation gives CASSRQGYSLQETQYF.

This clonotype appeared many times. The gene calls are TRBV7-8 and TRBJ2-3; TRBD2 agrees at 11 bases. CDR3 length equals 18 residues. Germline-derived CDR1 and CDR2 are SGHVS and FQNEAQ. V trimming: 5 bases; J trimming: 1 base; junction bases outside the gene matches: 11. DNA for the CDR3: TGTGCCAGCAGCGCATCGAGTCAGGGACTAGCGGGCACAGATACGCAGTATTTT. Encoded protein: CASSASSQGLAGTDTQYF. Based on the CDR3 plus reference TRBV7-8 and TRBJ2-3, the full variable domain is GAGVSQSPRYKVAKRGQDVALRCDPISGHVSLFWYQQALGQGPEFLTYFQNEAQLDKSGLPSDRFFAERPEGSVSTLKIQRTQQEDSAVYLCASSASSQGLAGTDTQYFGPGTRLTVL.

The chain combines TRBV4-2 with TRBJ1-2; D ambiguous. Looked up from germline, CDR1 is LGHNA and CDR2 is YNFKEQ. The CDR3 contains 15 residues. V dropped 0 bases and J dropped 4 bases, with 12 bases sitting between them. The CDR3 protein is CASSQERQDFYGYTF. As DNA, the CDR3 is TGTGCCAGCAGCCAAGAAAGGCAGGATTTCTATGGCTACACCTTC.

This clonotype was seen many times. The chain uses TRBV18 and TRBJ1-2; 9 positions agree with TRBD1. The length of the CDR3 is 15 residues. CDR1 and CDR2 from the germline V gene are KGHSH and LQKENI. V was clipped by 5 bases and J by 8 bases; unmatched bases: 12. CDR3 region: CASSFEQGAQRGYTF. In nucleotides, the CDR3 is TGTGCCAGCTCATTCGAACAGGGGGCGCAGAGAGGCTACACCTTC.

V usage is TRBV7-3 and J usage is TRBJ1-3; D is perhaps TRBD1 (6 bases). The CDR3 is 15 residues long. The germline V gene has CDR1 SGHTA and CDR2 FQGTGA. V was cut by 5 bases and J by 0 bases, with 11 bases left in between. DNA for the CDR3: TGTGCCAGCAGCGTCGTAGGGGGCTCTGGAAACACCATATATTTT. Encoded protein: CASSVVGGSGNTIYF.

This chain joins TRBV4-2 and TRBJ2-1; the match to TRBD2 covers 11 bases. From germline, CDR1 is LGHNA and CDR2 YNFKEQ. Germline trimming cut 0 bases from V and 4 bases from J; bases unmatched to any gene: 2. The CDR3 extends over 16 amino acids. CDR3 amino acids: CASSQDPSGGYNEQFF. CDR3 in DNA: TGTGCCAGCAGCCAAGATCCTAGCGGGGGGTACAATGAGCAGTTCTTC.